Listed below are T cell receptor beta chains from one sample, sequenced in a study of control samples from healthy donors and cancer patients. Clones were read by immunoSEQ multiplex PCR, and TCRdb kept only the in-frame ones, dropping some. The sample gives about 24,000 clones, 75% to 85% of which show up once; roughly a quarter is in the top ten. The sample consisted of PBMCs. The receptors here all came from a man between 60 and 75 years old with head and neck cancer. Each CDR3 is given with its conserved first and last residue. A D gene is named only where the DNA matches it firmly.

J gene: TRBJ2-5; D gene: TRBD2; V gene: TRBV27; CDR3 protein: CASSMTSGRARRETQYF; CDR3 DNA: TGTGCCAGCAGTATGACTAGCGGGAGGGCTAGGAGAGAGACCCAGTACTTC
J gene: TRBJ1-1; D gene: -; V gene: TRBV6-6; CDR3 protein: CASSFPSGAEAFF; CDR3 DNA: TGTGCCAGCAGTTTCCCTTCAGGGGCTGAAGCTTTCTTT
J gene: TRBJ2-1; D gene: TRBD2; V gene: TRBV15; CDR3 protein: CATSPLAGKGNEQFF; CDR3 DNA: TGTGCCACCAGTCCCCTAGCGGGAAAAGGCAATGAGCAGTTCTTC
J gene: TRBJ1-2; D gene: TRBD1; V gene: TRBV27; CDR3 protein: CASRRDSLNYGYTF; CDR3 DNA: TGTGCCAGCAGGCGGGACAGCCTTAACTATGGCTACACCTTC
J gene: TRBJ1-1; D gene: -; V gene: TRBV5-6; CDR3 protein: CASSLEYEGRGTEAFF; CDR3 DNA: TGTGCCAGCAGCTTGGAATACGAGGGAAGAGGCACTGAAGCTTTCTTT
J gene: TRBJ1-2; D gene: -; V gene: TRBV4-3; CDR3 protein: CASSPQTGDVVYGYTF; CDR3 DNA: TGCGCCAGCAGCCCCCAGACAGGCGATGTAGTCTATGGCTACACCTTC
J gene: TRBJ1-2; D gene: TRBD1; V gene: TRBV28; CDR3 protein: CASGEQGVLGGYTF; CDR3 DNA: TGTGCCAGCGGGGAACAGGGGGTTTTAGGTGGCTACACCTTC
J gene: TRBJ1-1; D gene: -; V gene: TRBV7-2; CDR3 protein: CASSLVRNTEAFF; CDR3 DNA: TGTGCCAGCAGCTTAGTCCGGAACACTGAAGCTTTCTTT
J gene: TRBJ1-2; D gene: -; V gene: TRBV7-8; CDR3 protein: CASSPDGPFGYTF; CDR3 DNA: TGTGCCAGCAGTCCGGACGGACCTTTCGGCTACACCTTC
J gene: TRBJ2-1; D gene: -; V gene: TRBV10-3; CDR3 protein: CAISEGPPEQFF; CDR3 DNA: TGTGCCATCAGTGAGGGTCCGCCTGAGCAGTTCTTC
J gene: TRBJ1-1; D gene: -; V gene: TRBV6-1; CDR3 protein: CASSEKMNTEAFF; CDR3 DNA: TGTGCCAGCAGTGAAAAAATGAACACTGAAGCTTTCTTT
J gene: TRBJ2-3; D gene: TRBD1; V gene: TRBV5-1; CDR3 protein: CASSTETGGKADTQYF; CDR3 DNA: TGCGCCAGCAGCACAGAGACAGGGGGGAAGGCAGATACGCAGTATTTT
J gene: TRBJ1-1; D gene: -; V gene: TRBV27; CDR3 protein: CASSFYNMNTEAFF; CDR3 DNA: TGTGCCAGCAGTTTTTATAACATGAACACTGAAGCTTTCTTT
J gene: TRBJ1-2; D gene: -; V gene: TRBV4-3; CDR3 protein: CASSPVARGDYGYTF; CDR3 DNA: TGCGCCAGCAGCCCCGTGGCCCGGGGGGACTATGGCTACACCTTC
J gene: TRBJ1-3; D gene: TRBD1; V gene: TRBV9; CDR3 protein: CASSVGWDRRNTIYF; CDR3 DNA: TGTGCCAGCAGCGTAGGGTGGGACAGGAGAAACACCATATATTTT
J gene: TRBJ2-2; D gene: -; V gene: TRBV7-2; CDR3 protein: CASSFRQLSGELFF; CDR3 DNA: TGTGCCAGCAGCTTCCGACAGCTAAGCGGGGAGCTGTTTTTT
J gene: TRBJ1-6; D gene: -; V gene: TRBV4-1; CDR3 protein: CASSQEGSNSPLHF; CDR3 DNA: TGCGCCAGCAGCCAAGAGGGGTCTAATTCACCCCTCCACTTT